What follows are 18 T cell receptor beta chains derived from one specimen sequenced in a study of T cell responses to AZD1222 COVID-19 vaccine. TCRdb's table, derived via immunoSEQ multiplex PCR, lists solely in-frame clones and lacks some. The sample lists around 120,000 clones, just over 90% occurring once. Specimen: peripheral blood, collected 28 days after the second AZD1222 dose. These receptors were taken from an adult who received the AZD1222 COVID-19 vaccine.

V usage is TRBV27 and J usage is TRBJ1-1, with D possibly TRBD1 on 5 matching bases. Between the trimmed V and J ends, which lost 2 bases and 1 base, there was a span of 8 bases. This CDR3 is 14 amino acids long. Germline V gene sequence: CDR1 MNHEY, CDR2 SMNVEV (reference sequence). CDR3 protein: CASSLPGANTEAFF. DNA for the CDR3: TGTGCCAGCAGTTTACCCGGGGCGAACACTGAAGCTTTCTTT.

This CDR3 is CASSQDITVGTGELFF. The CDR3, as DNA: TGTGCCAGCAGCCAAGATATCACAGTAGGCACCGGGGAGCTGTTTTTT. The rearrangement uses TRBV3-1 (or the pseudogene TRBV3-2) and TRBJ2-2; D not certain. The V gene's germline CDR1 is LGHDT and CDR2 YNNKEL (reference sequence). The V end was cut by 0 bases, the J end by 4 bases, with 12 bases between. This CDR3 is built from 16 residues.

This clone showed up just once. This rearrangement joins TRBV10-3 to TRBJ1-4; possibly TRBD1 for D (5 bases). Germline CDR1 ENHRY, CDR2 SYGVKD. V was cut by 6 bases and J by 7 bases, with 12 bases left in between. This CDR3 is 13 amino acids long. The CDR3 loop reads CAISPGLGEKLFF. The DNA for the CDR3 is TGTGCCATCAGCCCAGGGTTAGGTGAAAAACTGTTTTTT.

The chain employs TRBV14 and TRBJ1-3; TRBD1 matches 8 bases. Germline V gene data show CDR1 as SGHDN and CDR2 as FVKESK. The trim removed 5 bases at V and 8 bases at J, leaving 8 bases unmatched. The CDR3 sequence is 14 residues long. The CDR3 spells CASSSQDREHTIYF. In DNA form, the CDR3 reads TGTGCCAGCAGCTCACAGGACAGGGAGCACACCATATATTTT.

This chain uses TRBV5-1 with TRBJ2-1; perhaps TRBD2 as D (5 bases). CDR3 length equals 14 residues. Germline V lookup: CDR1 SGHRS, CDR2 YFSETQ. V was shortened by 4 bases and J by 1 base, with 9 bases between the two germline ends. The chain's CDR3 is CASSAVASYNEQFF. CDR3 bases: TGCGCCAGCAGCGCTGTAGCGTCCTACAATGAGCAGTTCTTC.

This chain uses TRBV4-1 with TRBJ1-1; D gene uncertain. With 2 bases removed from V and 8 bases from J, the gap between germline ends came to 18 bases. The CDR3 contains 15 residues. Germline V gene data show CDR1 as MGHRA and CDR2 as YSYEKL. In nucleotides, the CDR3 is TGCGCCAGCAGCCAACCACTAAAAAAATCTTCGGAAGCTTTCTTT. Translating it yields CASSQPLKKSSEAFF.

The rearrangement uses TRBV3-1 (or the pseudogene TRBV3-2) and TRBJ2-3; 8 nucleotides align to TRBD2. This CDR3 spans 16 amino acids. Germline loops: CDR1 LGHDT, CDR2 YNNKEL (reference sequence). J gave up 4 bases and V 6 bases, and 12 bases lay outside the gene matches. The CDR3 is CASRKTGSGAPDTQYF. Written as DNA, the CDR3 is TGTGCCAGCAGGAAAACGGGTAGCGGGGCCCCAGATACGCAGTATTTT.

This clone was picked up a small number of times. The V call is TRBV9, the J call TRBJ2-3; D uncertain. The V end was cut by 4 bases, the J end by 2 bases, with 2 bases between. Per the germline V gene, CDR1 is SGDLS and CDR2 is YYNGEE. The CDR3 is 11 amino acids. CDR3 in amino acids: CASSSTDTQYF. The CDR3 nucleotides are TGTGCCAGCAGCTCCACAGATACGCAGTATTTT. Complete variable domain (other parts from reference TRBV9 and TRBJ2-3): DSGVTQTPKHLITATGQRVTLRCSPRSGDLSVYWYQQSLDQGLQFLIQYYNGEERAKGNILERFSAQQFPDLHSELNLSSLELGDSALYFCASSSTDTQYFGPGTRLTVL.

The CDR3 spells CASSPRTSRVQQFF. CDR3 coding DNA: TGTGCCAGCAGCCCCCGGACTAGCAGGGTTCAGCAGTTCTTC. The chain has TRBV13 and TRBJ2-1; 8 bases fit TRBD2. Looked up from germline, CDR1 is PRHDT and CDR2 is FYEKMQ (reference sequence). CDR3 length equals 14 residues. V lost 5 bases to trimming and J lost 11 bases; unmatched junction nucleotides: 11.

The chain combines TRBV9 with TRBJ2-2; D may match TRBD1 or TRBD2 (5 bases each). The CDR3 loop spans 14 amino acids. CDR1 is SGDLS, CDR2 YYNGEE, per germline. The V gene lost 0 bases and the J gene lost 7 bases, with 10 bases spanning the gap. CDR3 in amino acids: CASSVAGTGGELFF. The CDR3 nucleotides are TGTGCCAGCAGCGTAGCCGGGACGGGCGGGGAGCTGTTTTTT. The full variable domain, its missing parts supplied by reference TRBV9 and TRBJ2-2, is DSGVTQTPKHLITATGQRVTLRCSPRSGDLSVYWYQQSLDQGLQFLIQYYNGEERAKGNILERFSAQQFPDLHSELNLSSLELGDSALYFCASSVAGTGGELFFGEGSRLTVL.

This chain connects TRBV19 to TRBJ1-2; unclear D gene. V was pared by 1 base and J by 4 bases, with 13 bases between. Germline V gene sequence: CDR1 LNHDA, CDR2 SQIVND (reference sequence). This CDR3 has 15 amino acids. The CDR3 protein is CASSIVEEGFYGYTF. CDR3 bases: TGTGCCAGTAGTATAGTGGAGGAGGGCTTCTATGGCTACACCTTC.

V and J are TRBV14 and TRBJ2-3; 12 positions match TRBD2. J lost 5 bases, V lost 0 bases, and 0 bases had no gene match. The CDR3 covers 15 residues. Germline CDR1 is SGHDN and CDR2 is FVKESK. DNA of the CDR3: TGTGCCAGCAGCCAAGAACTAGCGGGAGGAGATACGCAGTATTTT. Its translation: CASSQELAGGDTQYF.

The rearrangement links TRBV6-2 or TRBV6-3 to TRBJ2-5, with D perhaps matching TRBD2 (5 bases). The CDR3 runs 16 residues. Germline CDR1 MNHEY, CDR2 SVGEGT. Trimming left V 5 bases short and J 2 bases short, with 18 bases between. The CDR3, as DNA: TGTGCCAGCAGTACCTTCTATGAGGGAGAGCAAGAGACCCAGTACTTC. This encodes CASSTFYEGEQETQYF.

The chain recombines TRBV2 with TRBJ2-1; 9 positions match TRBD2. Germline trimming cut 6 bases from V and 4 bases from J; bases unmatched to any gene: 7. CDR1 SNHLY and CDR2 FYNNEI come from the germline V gene. The CDR3 totals 15 residues. Here the CDR3 DNA reads TGTGCCAGCAGATCCTCGAGCGGGGGGTACAATGAGCAGTTCTTC. Protein sequence: CASRSSSGGYNEQFF.

The V and J genes are TRBV7-8 and TRBJ1-1; a weak D match, TRBD1 (6 bases). Between the trimmed V and J ends, which lost 2 bases and 3 bases, there was a span of 13 bases. The germline V gene encodes CDR1 SGHVS and CDR2 FQNEAQ. The CDR3 consists of 15 residues. The CDR3 nucleotides read TGTGCCAGCAGCTTATTCAGGGGTGGGGACACTGAAGCTTTCTTT. Its protein product is CASSLFRGGDTEAFF.

The chain has TRBV4-1 and TRBJ1-5; TRBD1 agrees at 8 bases. This CDR3 has 18 residues. V lost 0 bases, J lost 4 bases, and 11 bases stayed unmatched. The germline V gene encodes CDR1 MGHRA and CDR2 YSYEKL. For the CDR3, the DNA is TGCGCCAGCAGCCAAGAAGGTAGTAGCAGGGGGCTGAATCAGCCCCAGCATTTT. It encodes CASSQEGSSRGLNQPQHF.

The rearrangement uses TRBV7-2 and TRBJ2-1; unclear D gene. CDR1 and CDR2 (germline): SGHTA, FQGNSA. The CDR3 runs to 11 residues. Trimming took off 4 bases at V and 12 bases at J, with 10 bases between the two ends. In DNA, the CDR3 is TGTGCCAGCAGCTCCCCCGCTGCGCAGTTCTTC. The encoded protein is CASSSPAAQFF.

This clone occurred once. The CDR3, as DNA: TGTGCCAGCAGTGCCGGGCCCTATGGCTACACCTTC. Protein sequence: CASSAGPYGYTF. The rearrangement joins TRBV2 to TRBJ1-2; D not resolved. This CDR3 comprises 12 residues. The germline V gene encodes CDR1 SNHLY and CDR2 FYNNEI. With 4 bases removed from V and 4 bases from J, the gap between germline ends came to 7 bases.